This record covers a single T cell receptor beta chain. Its specificity is not known. The record originates from a study of cytomegalovirus exposure and HLA in healthy donors. Findings of the study overall: Investigators reported approximately 170 TCR beta chains as tied to cytomegalovirus. In a later analysis, parvovirus B19, influenza, CMV and Epstein-Barr virus appeared linked to several top co-occurrence clusters.

The primer mix had 60 Vbeta and 13 Jbeta primers. Generated by immunoSEQ multiplex PCR, the TCRdb table keeps only in-frame clones and is missing some. Altogether 200,000 or so clones are present, roughly four fifths being singletons, with the ten largest covering over 5%. The ends were cut back, 1 base at V and 9 bases at J, with 10 bases in the middle. This CDR3 contains 13 residues. Germline assignment: CDR1 ENHRY and CDR2 SYGVKD. The TCR originated in a woman aged 45-65 years in good health and CMV-seropositive. The genes are TRBV10-3 and TRBJ2-1, with D unresolved. Sequences were obtained from PBMCs. CDR3 nucleotides: TGTGCCATCAGTGAGTTGGCCCTTCCTGAGCAGTTCTTC. This codes for CAISELALPEQFF.